This is a list of T cell receptor beta chains from one sample in a study of blood T cell repertoires in COVID-19. Sequencing used immunoSEQ multiplex PCR; TCRdb keeps in-frame clones, though not all of them. The table has 140,000 to 150,000 clones, approximately 88% seen once. The material sequenced was peripheral blood. These receptors came from a woman between 50 and 59 years old with acute or convalescent COVID-19. Both conserved end residues are part of each CDR3. D genes are given only for firm matches. The size of a clone is reported for some rows only, either as once, few or many, or as a class for expanded clones.

v_call	d_call	clone_size	j_call	cdr3_nt	cdr3_aa
TRBV21-1	NA	NA	TRBJ1-1	TGTGCCAGCAGCAAACCACCCTTGGGGGCTGCAATAATGAACACTGAAGCTTTCTTT	CASSKPPLGAAIMNTEAFF
TRBV15	NA	NA	TRBJ2-3	TGTGCCACCAGCAGAGACGCCGGGACACCTAGCACAGATACGCAGTATTTT	CATSRDAGTPSTDTQYF
TRBV2	TRBD1	NA	TRBJ1-2	TGTGCCAGCAGTGGGACAGGGGGCACAGGCTACACCTTC	CASSGTGGTGYTF
TRBV18	TRBD2	NA	TRBJ2-2	TGTGCCAGCTCACCCCCTGGCGGGGGGAGCCCCGGGGAGCTGTTTTTT	CASSPPGGGSPGELFF
TRBV25-1	NA	NA	TRBJ2-1	TGTGCCAGCAGTGACCCTCCCCTCTACAATGAGCAGTTCTTC	CASSDPPLYNEQFF
TRBV19	NA	NA	TRBJ2-2	TGTGCCAGTAGTATAGTCGCGGCGGCCCGAAGAACCGGGGAGCTGTTTTTT	CASSIVAAARRTGELFF
TRBV6-6	TRBD1	NA	TRBJ1-2	TGTGCCAGCAGTTACGAGGGGGCCTATGGCTACACCTTC	CASSYEGAYGYTF
TRBV7-2	TRBD1	few	TRBJ1-2	TGTGCCAGCAGCCTCGGGACAGGGCAGGGTGGCTACACCTTC	CASSLGTGQGGYTF
TRBV5-6	NA	NA	TRBJ2-2	TGTGCCAGCAGCTGGGGACAGAACACCGGGGAGCTGTTTTTT	CASSWGQNTGELFF
TRBV28	NA	NA	TRBJ1-5	TGTGCCAGCAGTTTAGCACAGCTAAATCAGCCCCAGCATTTT	CASSLAQLNQPQHF
TRBV5-4	TRBD2	NA	TRBJ2-5	TGTGCCAGCAGCCCTGGCCGGGGGGGACGCGGGGAGACCCAGTACTTC	CASSPGRGGRGETQYF
TRBV5-6	NA	NA	TRBJ2-2	TGTGCCAGCAGCTCCGTCCAGGCTCGTACCGGGGAGCTGTTTTTT	CASSSVQARTGELFF
TRBV19	NA	once	TRBJ1-1	TGTGCCAGTGAAGTACAGGGCACTGAAGCTTTCTTT	CASEVQGTEAFF
TRBV19	NA	NA	TRBJ2-7	TGTGCCAGTAGTTTTTCAGGGGGGAAAGCCTACGAGCAGTACTTC	CASSFSGGKAYEQYF
TRBV5-8	TRBD2	NA	TRBJ2-3	TGTGCCAGCAGCTTGGGTCCTAGCGGGGGCCCCACAGATACGCAGTATTTT	CASSLGPSGGPTDTQYF
TRBV10-3	TRBD1	NA	TRBJ2-7	TGTGCCACCAGTGAAAGGGACAGGGCGTACGAGCAGTACTTC	CATSERDRAYEQYF
TRBV27	NA	once	TRBJ1-1	TGTGCCAGCAGAGTCAACAGGGAACGGAACACTGAAGCTTTCTTT	CASRVNRERNTEAFF
TRBV5-6	TRBD1	NA	TRBJ2-6	TGTGCCAGCAGCTTGAGTGGCAGGGGGCGCTTAGGGGCCAACGTCCTGACTTTC	CASSLSGRGRLGANVLTF
TRBV15	NA	NA	TRBJ1-4	TGTGCCACCAGCCGCGTTGGGGGGGCGGATGAAAAACTGTTTTTT	CATSRVGGADEKLFF
TRBV4-1	NA	NA	TRBJ2-7	TGCGCCAGCAGCCGGGGGCTAGCGGAGCTGCTCGAGCAGTACTTC	CASSRGLAELLEQYF
TRBV6-5	TRBD1	NA	TRBJ2-7	TGTGCCAGCAGTCCACGCGGGACAGGCGGCTACGAGCAGTACTTC	CASSPRGTGGYEQYF
TRBV6-5	NA	once	TRBJ1-4	TGTGCCAGCGGGGTATCGGGGATCACTAATGAAAAACTGTTTTTT	CASGVSGITNEKLFF
TRBV18	NA	once	TRBJ1-2	TGTGCCAGCTCACCACCAGGGGACTATGGCTACACCTTC	CASSPPGDYGYTF
TRBV6-5	NA	NA	TRBJ1-3	TGTGCCAGCAAATTAGCGGGGACTGGAAACACCATATATTTT	CASKLAGTGNTIYF
TRBV10-3	TRBD1	NA	TRBJ2-5	TGTGCCATCAGTGACCCTTCCCGGGACAGGGGGGAGACCCAGTACTTC	CAISDPSRDRGETQYF
TRBV12-3/TRBV12-4	NA	NA	TRBJ1-1	TGTGCCAGCAGGCCCCCGGGAACTGAAGCTTTCTTT	CASRPPGTEAFF
TRBV5-1	NA	once	TRBJ1-2	TGCGCCAGCAGCTTGAACAGGGCGGATGGCTACACCTTC	CASSLNRADGYTF
TRBV7-9	NA	NA	TRBJ2-7	TGTGCCAGCAGCTTAGGCGGGGCCCCTTCCTACGAGCAGTACTTC	CASSLGGAPSYEQYF
TRBV4-1	NA	NA	TRBJ2-6	TGCGCCAGCAGCCAAGAGGTGGGGCCCTCCTCTGGGGCCAACGTCCTGACTTTC	CASSQEVGPSSGANVLTF
TRBV18	TRBD1	NA	TRBJ1-1	TGTGCCAGCTCACCCTATGGACAGGGGGATAGCACTGAAGCTTTCTTT	CASSPYGQGDSTEAFF
TRBV6-5	NA	NA	TRBJ1-1	TGTGCCAGCAGTTACGGTGCAGGGTCCCACAGTGAAGCTTTCTTT	CASSYGAGSHSEAFF
TRBV6-5	NA	NA	TRBJ1-1	TGTGCCAGCAGTTACTCTGAGGGCAACACTGAAGCTTTCTTT	CASSYSEGNTEAFF
TRBV6-5	TRBD1	NA	TRBJ2-3	TGTGCCAGCACCCTGACAGGGACGGATACGCAGTATTTT	CASTLTGTDTQYF
TRBV5-1	NA	few	TRBJ2-2	TGCGCCAGCTCCGGTAGGGGTCTCGACGGGGAGCTGTTTTTT	CASSGRGLDGELFF
TRBV5-6	TRBD1	NA	TRBJ2-1	TGTGCCAGCAGCTGGGGGACAGTTAATGAGCAGTTCTTC	CASSWGTVNEQFF
TRBV12-3/TRBV12-4	TRBD1	NA	TRBJ2-1	TGTGCCAGCAGCTCTGCCCGACAGGGCGGTCCGTTCTTC	CASSSARQGGPFF
TRBV19	NA	NA	TRBJ1-2	TGTGCCAGTAGTATGACAGAGTATGGCTACACCTTC	CASSMTEYGYTF
TRBV7-3	TRBD2	NA	TRBJ2-1	TGTGCCAGCAGCAAGACTAGCAGCCCCTACAATGAGCAGTTCTTC	CASSKTSSPYNEQFF
TRBV18	NA	once	TRBJ1-4	TGTGCCAGCTCACCAAGCAGGGGTGGCGAAAAACTGTTTTTT	CASSPSRGGEKLFF
TRBV5-1	TRBD1	NA	TRBJ1-3	TGCGCCAGCAGCGGAGGACAGGGGGGAAACACCATATATTTT	CASSGGQGGNTIYF
TRBV3-1/TRBV3-2	NA	NA	TRBJ2-7	TGTGCCAGCAGCCCTCCTGTCGGACTCCTCCTTTTC	CASSPPVGLLLF
TRBV4-2	NA	NA	TRBJ1-2	TGTGCCAGCAGCCAGCTCCAAGAGAATGGCTACACCTTC	CASSQLQENGYTF
TRBV27	NA	once	TRBJ1-4	TGTGCCAGCAGTTTATGGGGGGCAACTAATGAAAAACTGTTTTTT	CASSLWGATNEKLFF
TRBV2	TRBD1	NA	TRBJ1-2	TGTGCCAGCAGTATAACCCGGGACAGGGTGGGTGGCTACACCTTC	CASSITRDRVGGYTF
TRBV6-1	NA	NA	TRBJ1-3	TGTGCCAGCAGTGAAGCGCGTGGGGGGTACGTGGGAAACACCATATATTTT	CASSEARGGYVGNTIYF
TRBV27	TRBD2	NA	TRBJ2-2	TGTGCCAGCAGTCCCCCAGCGGGGGCGAACACCGGGGAGCTGTTTTTT	CASSPPAGANTGELFF
TRBV19	TRBD1	NA	TRBJ1-4	TGTGCCAGTAGTCTAGGGACAGGGGTTGAAACTAATGAAAAACTGTTTTTT	CASSLGTGVETNEKLFF
TRBV7-9	NA	NA	TRBJ2-7	TGTGCCAGCAGCTTAGGTCCCCCATCCTCCTACGAGCAGTACTTC	CASSLGPPSSYEQYF
TRBV7-3	TRBD1	NA	TRBJ1-2	TGTGCCAGCAGCTTAGGGGGCAGGGGGAACTATGGCTACACCTTC	CASSLGGRGNYGYTF
TRBV1	NA	NA	TRBJ2-7	TGCACCAGGGACTATCGAGTCGAAACCTACGAGCAGTACTTC	CTRDYRVETYEQYF